Below are 18 T cell receptor beta chains sequenced from a single sample in a study of PD-L1 blockade in urothelial cancer. Here immunoSEQ multiplex PCR was the method, and the copy in TCRdb shows in-frame clones only, minus some. The table records around 40,000 clones, roughly 85% of them present only once. Described time point: peripheral blood 6 weeks after treatment start. The sequencing used PBMCs, collected around atezolizumab (anti-PD-L1) treatment. These receptor sequences come from a man between 65 and 85 years old with urothelial cancer.

The CDR3 is CASRIETNTGELFF. The CDR3 DNA reads TGTGCCAGCAGGATAGAAACGAACACCGGGGAGCTGTTTTTT. J is TRBJ2-2 and V is TRBV6-1; no reliable D call. This CDR3 spans 14 amino acids. V shed 6 bases and J shed 0 bases, with 8 bases lying between them. Germline V gives CDR1 MNHNS, CDR2 SASEGT.

In this sample, this clone turned up once. The chain couples TRBV2 to TRBJ2-3; a possible D gene is TRBD1 (5 bases). The CDR3 consists of 11 residues. CDR1 SNHLY and CDR2 FYNNEI come from the germline V gene. The germline V and J ends were trimmed by 7 bases and 3 bases, with 5 bases remaining between them. The CDR3 bases are TGTGCCAGCACAGGGACAGATACGCAGTATTTT. It is translated as CASTGTDTQYF.

The V call is TRBV11-3, the J call TRBJ2-1, with TRBD2 as a possible D gene (6 bases). Germline loops: CDR1 SGHNT, CDR2 YENEEA. Deletions cut 1 base from V and 4 bases from J, with 14 bases between. The CDR3 extends over 16 amino acids. CDR3 sequence: CASSLGGLGLYNEQFF. In DNA, the CDR3 is TGTGCCAGCAGCTTAGGGGGCTTGGGACTTTACAATGAGCAGTTCTTC.

The chain joins TRBV12-5 to TRBJ1-1, with a possible D match to TRBD1 (5 bases). There are 16 residues in the CDR3. Trimming pared 6 bases from V and 1 base from J, leaving 18 bases between. Germline V lookup: CDR1 LGHNT, CDR2 FRNRAP. The DNA for the CDR3 is TGTGCTAGTGGACCTTCGGCGTCGGGGGGGAACACTGAAGCTTTCTTT. It codes for CASGPSASGGNTEAFF.

In nucleotides, the CDR3 is TGTGCCAGCACCGGGCTGGGACAAAACGTCTACAATGAGCAGTTCTTC. Translating it yields CASTGLGQNVYNEQFF. The chain has TRBV7-2 and TRBJ2-1; possible D gene TRBD1, 6 bases. CDR1 and CDR2 (germline): SGHTA, FQGNSA. Trimming took 7 bases from V and 3 from J, leaving 19 bases between them. This CDR3 is built from 16 residues.

V and J are TRBV7-8 and TRBJ1-2; TRBD1 might be the D (5 bases). CDR1 is SGHVS, CDR2 FQNEAQ, per germline. The V gene lost 1 base and the J gene lost 8 bases, with 11 bases spanning the gap. The CDR3 runs to 13 residues. Written as DNA, the CDR3 is TGTGCCAGCAGCTTAGTCAGGGCGGGGGGCTACACCTTC. This encodes CASSLVRAGGYTF.

In DNA form, the CDR3 reads TGTGCCAGTAGAGACAGGGGGAACACTGAAGCTTTCTTT. Its protein is CASRDRGNTEAFF. J is TRBJ1-1 and V is TRBV19; TRBD1 aligns across 8 bases. The CDR3 is made up of 13 amino acids. Germline V CDR1 and CDR2: LNHDA, SQIVND (reference sequence). Losses at the gene ends were 6 bases for V and 1 base for J; bases not matched to a gene: 1. The variable domain in full, completed from reference TRBV19 and TRBJ1-1, reads DGGITQSPKYLFRKEGQNVTLSCEQNLNHDAMYWYRQDPGQGLRLIYYSQIVNDFQKGDIAEGYSVSREKKESFPLTVTSAQKNPTAFYLCASRDRGNTEAFFGQGTRLTVV.

V usage is TRBV4-1 and J usage is TRBJ2-1; TRBD1 might be the D (5 bases). Trimming left V 2 bases short and J 0 bases short, with 11 bases between. Germline V gene data show CDR1 as MGHRA and CDR2 as YSYEKL. The CDR3 runs 16 residues. CDR3 in amino acids: CASSQLDIVSYNEQFF. CDR3 DNA: TGCGCCAGCAGCCAACTGGACATCGTCTCCTACAATGAGCAGTTCTTC.

This chain links TRBV6-5 with TRBJ1-1, with unresolved D. Germline loops: CDR1 MNHEY, CDR2 SVGAGI. This CDR3 has 13 amino acids. The ends were cut back, 2 bases at V and 2 bases at J, with 6 bases in the middle. In nucleotides, the CDR3 is TGTGCCAGCAGTTACCAGACAAACACTGAAGCTTTCTTT. Encoded protein: CASSYQTNTEAFF.

V and J are TRBV5-1 and TRBJ1-3; D not resolved. The CDR3 is made up of 16 amino acids. The ends were cut back, 1 base at V and 0 bases at J, with 11 bases in the middle. Germline CDR1 reads SGHRS; CDR2 reads YFSETQ. CDR3 nucleotide sequence: TGCGCCAGCAGCTTGAATGTACCGAGCTCTGGAAACACCATATATTTT. Translated, it gives CASSLNVPSSGNTIYF. Using reference TRBV5-1 and TRBJ1-3 for the parts outside the CDR3, the full variable domain is KAGVTQTPRYLIKTRGQQVTLSCSPISGHRSVSWYQQTPGQGLQFLFEYFSETQRNKGNFPGRFSGRQFSNSRSEMNVSTLELGDSALYLCASSLNVPSSGNTIYFGEGSWLTVV.

The chain uses TRBV30 and TRBJ2-2; D call uncertain. Looked up from germline, CDR1 is GTSNPN and CDR2 is SVGIG (reference sequence). The length of the CDR3 is 11 residues. The V gene lost 8 bases and the J gene lost 6 bases, with 10 bases spanning the gap. CDR3 sequence reads: CAGKRSGELFF. As DNA, the CDR3 is TGTGCCGGAAAGAGGTCCGGGGAGCTGTTTTTT.

The chain is built from TRBV2 and TRBJ1-2, with a possible D match to TRBD1 (5 bases). The CDR3 runs to 15 residues. Germline CDR1 and CDR2: SNHLY and FYNNEI. The V end lost 2 bases, the J end lost 4 bases, and 14 bases lay between the germline ends. CDR3 nucleotides: TGTGCCAGCAGTGAATCCGCCCAGGGTGGCTATGGCTACACCTTC. This encodes CASSESAQGGYGYTF.

The chain links TRBV7-9 to TRBJ2-5; D perhaps matches TRBD1 (5 bases). Germline-derived CDR1 and CDR2 are SEHNR and FQNEAQ (reference sequence). CDR3 size: 11 residues. The V gene lost 4 bases and the J gene lost 5 bases, with 5 bases spanning the gap. DNA for the CDR3: TGTGCCAGCAGCTCAGGGGAGACCCAGTACTTC. This sequence encodes CASSSGETQYF.

The rearrangement uses TRBV19 and TRBJ1-1; D is undetermined. CDR1 and CDR2 from the germline V gene are LNHDA and SQIVND (reference sequence). The CDR3 sequence is 14 residues long. V lost 0 bases and J 4 bases, leaving 9 bases between the germline ends. CDR3 in DNA: TGTGCCAGTAGTATAGAGGGCAGATCCACTGAAGCTTTCTTT. This sequence encodes CASSIEGRSTEAFF.

The chain has TRBV4-2 and TRBJ2-3; maybe TRBD1 (6 bases). The V end lost 6 bases, the J end lost 10 bases, and 11 bases lay between the germline ends. CDR1 is LGHNA and CDR2 is YNFKEQ in the germline V gene. The CDR3 runs 11 residues. The CDR3 DNA follows: TGTGCCAGCAGGGGAGAGGGGGCGCAGTATTTT. This gives the protein CASRGEGAQYF.

The chain recombines TRBV27 with TRBJ1-3; D ambiguous. CDR1 and CDR2 (germline): MNHEY, SMNVEV (reference sequence). The CDR3 is 14 residues long. V was trimmed by 5 bases and J by 8 bases, leaving 16 bases between them. The CDR3 bases are TGTGCCAGCAGTCCCCGGGAGGTATGGTACACCATATATTTT. Its translation: CASSPREVWYTIYF.

This sequence joins TRBV5-1 and TRBJ2-5; 9 positions match TRBD1. The CDR3 covers 13 residues. Germline values: CDR1 SGHRS, CDR2 YFSETQ. The junction had 4 bases not matched to a gene; V was cut back by 5 bases and J by 5 bases. The CDR3 region is CASSPQGAETQYF. The DNA for the CDR3 is TGCGCCAGCAGTCCACAGGGGGCTGAGACCCAGTACTTC.

This chain joins TRBV30 and TRBJ1-1; TRBD1 might be the D (6 bases). Germline CDR1 and CDR2: GTSNPN and SVGIG (reference sequence). V lost 0 bases to trimming and J lost 0 bases, with 8 bases between them. This CDR3 has 14 amino acids. CDR3 amino acids: CAWSVGQLNTEAFF. CDR3 nucleotide sequence: TGTGCCTGGAGTGTCGGACAGCTGAACACTGAAGCTTTCTTT.